The T cell receptor (beta chain) under discussion was sequenced for a study of cytomegalovirus exposure and HLA in healthy donors. The protocol was immunoSEQ multiplex PCR, while the TCRdb copy is restricted to in-frame clones and leaves out a portion. The data show about 64,000 clones, 75% to 90% seen once. Between the trimmed V and J ends, which lost 5 bases and 0 bases, there was a span of 7 bases. The CDR3 is 13 residues long. Germline CDR1 is SGHTA and CDR2 is FQGTGA. This chain connects TRBV7-3 to TRBJ1-1, with unresolved D. Sequencing was performed on PBMCs. The receptor comes from a woman younger than 35 in good health and CMV-seronegative. CDR3 sequence (DNA): TGTGCCAGCAGCCAAACACTGAACACTGAAGCTTTCTTT. Protein sequence: CASSQTLNTEAFF. The full variable domain, rest sourced from reference TRBV7-3 and TRBJ1-1, is GAGVSQTPSNKVTEKGKYVELRCDPISGHTALYWYRQSLGQGPEFLIYFQGTGAADDSGLPNDRFFAVRPEGSVSTLKIQRTERGDSAVYLCASSQTLNTEAFFGQGTRLTVV.